A single sample gave rise to the 23 T cell receptor beta chains below, sequenced in a study of blood T cell repertoires in COVID-19. Using immunoSEQ multiplex PCR, the repertoire was profiled, and TCRdb retains in-frame clones only, with some absent. The sample shows around 160,000 clones, approximately 83% of them seen only once. Sequencing was done on a sample of PBMCs or T cells enriched from blood (not recorded which). The receptors derive from a woman between 55 and 75 years old who had recovered from COVID-19.

This chain links TRBV21-1 with TRBJ1-2. TRBV21-1 is a documented pseudogene. The CDR3 is 14 amino acids. CDR3 nucleotides: TGTGCCAGCAGCTTCCGACGGAGTCTCAATGGCTACACCTTC. Translating it yields CASSFRRSLNGYTF.

The chain joins TRBV11-2 to TRBJ2-2, with D maybe TRBD1 (5 bases). CDR1 is SGHAT, CDR2 FQNNGV, per germline. The CDR3 is 16 residues long. V lost 5 bases, J lost 1 base, and 14 bases lay in between. Written as DNA, the CDR3 is TGTGCCAGCAGCCCCGCCGGACACCTGAACACCGGGGAGCTGTTTTTT. Residues: CASSPAGHLNTGELFF.

V gene TRBV10-3 combines with J gene TRBJ1-5; possible D gene TRBD1, 5 bases. Trimming removed 6 bases at V and 2 bases at J, with 11 bases between. Germline lookup yields CDR1 ENHRY and CDR2 SYGVKD. This CDR3 region has 14 residues. The CDR3 region is CAISQGMGNQPQHF. The CDR3 region has the DNA TGTGCCATCAGCCAGGGTATGGGCAATCAGCCCCAGCATTTT.

This rearrangement joins TRBV9 to TRBJ1-1, with D hard to call. This CDR3 has 11 residues. Trimming took off 0 bases at V and 7 bases at J, with 4 bases between the two ends. Germline V CDR1 and CDR2: SGDLS, YYNGEE. The DNA for the CDR3 is TGTGCCAGCAGCGTAGTTCATGAAGCTTTCTTT. Translated: CASSVVHEAFF.

The chain uses TRBV5-4 and TRBJ2-5, with D perhaps matching TRBD1 (5 bases). Between the trimmed V and J ends, which lost 4 bases and 2 bases, there was a span of 12 bases. This CDR3 is 14 amino acids long. Looked up from germline, CDR1 is SGHNT and CDR2 is YYREEE (reference sequence). The CDR3 reads CASSQIPGQETQYF. The CDR3 DNA reads TGTGCCAGCAGCCAAATCCCAGGGCAAGAGACCCAGTACTTC.

The chain recombines TRBV2 with TRBJ2-2; 7 positions agree with TRBD1. The CDR3 spans 15 residues. Looked up from germline, CDR1 is SNHLY and CDR2 is FYNNEI. Losses at the gene ends were 4 bases for V and 3 bases for J; bases not matched to a gene: 5. This CDR3 reads CASSGGQTDTGELFF. DNA of the CDR3: TGTGCCAGCAGTGGGGGACAGACTGACACCGGGGAGCTGTTTTTT.

The CDR3 sequence is CASQREGQRGGYTF. The CDR3 DNA reads TGTGCCAGCCAACGAGAGGGACAAAGAGGTGGCTACACCTTC. V usage is TRBV14 and J usage is TRBJ1-2, with D perhaps matching TRBD1 (6 bases). This CDR3 region has 14 residues. V lost 8 bases and J 7 bases, leaving 20 bases between the germline ends. CDR1 is SGHDN, CDR2 FVKESK, per germline.

CDR3 bases: TGTGCCAGCCACAGGGAAACTAACTATGGCTACACCTTC. Translation: CASHRETNYGYTF. V and J are TRBV2 and TRBJ1-2; weak D call: TRBD1 (6 bases). From germline, CDR1 is SNHLY and CDR2 FYNNEI. The V end was cut by 8 bases, the J end by 0 bases, with 10 bases between. This CDR3 has 13 residues. Looking up the rest from reference TRBV2 and TRBJ1-2 gives the full variable domain: EPEVTQTPSHQVTQMGQEVILRCVPISNHLYFYWYRQILGQKVEFLVSFYNNEISEKSEIFDDQFSVERPDGSNFTLKIRSTKLEDSAMYFCASHRETNYGYTFGSGTRLTVV.

V usage is TRBV24-1 and J usage is TRBJ2-3; D perhaps matches TRBD2 (6 bases). The germline CDR1 and CDR2 sequences are KGHDR and SFDVKD. This CDR3 contains 14 residues. V gave up 4 bases and J gave up 3 bases, with 10 bases separating them. CDR3 in amino acids: CATSDSGVTDTQYF. Here the CDR3 DNA reads TGTGCCACCAGTGACTCGGGGGTGACAGATACGCAGTATTTT.

V gene TRBV4-2 combines with J gene TRBJ1-4; D possibly corresponds to TRBD1 (6 bases). V gave up 4 bases and J gave up 8 bases, with 23 bases separating them. Germline V gives CDR1 LGHNA, CDR2 YNFKEQ. CDR3 size: 17 residues. CDR3 region: CASSPKPAGLTGEKLFF. The CDR3 coding sequence is TGTGCCAGCAGCCCAAAGCCTGCCGGGCTCACAGGGGAAAAACTGTTTTTT.

This clone was seen only once. The chain joins TRBV30 to TRBJ2-5, with TRBD1 identical over 11 bases. This CDR3 has 15 amino acids. The germline V gene has CDR1 GTSNPN and CDR2 SVGIG (reference sequence). The V and J ends lost 1 base and 7 bases, in that order; junction bases with no gene match: 8. This chain's CDR3 is CAWSGGQGGRGTQYF. In DNA, the CDR3 is TGTGCCTGGAGTGGGGGACAGGGGGGTCGCGGGACCCAGTACTTC. The complete variable domain, with remaining parts taken from reference TRBV30 and TRBJ2-5, reads SQTIHQWPATLVQPVGSPLSLECTVEGTSNPNLYWYRQAAGRGLQLLFYSVGIGQISSEVPQNLSASRPQDRQFILSSKKLLLSDSGFYLCAWSGGQGGRGTQYFGPGTRLLVL.

The V gene is TRBV28, the J gene TRBJ1-2; D ambiguous. The CDR3 is 12 amino acids. Germline CDR1 reads MDHEN; CDR2 reads SYDVKM. V lost 4 bases, J lost 5 bases, and 8 bases lay in between. The chain's CDR3 is CASSWTEYGYTF. The CDR3 DNA is TGTGCCAGCAGTTGGACTGAATATGGCTACACCTTC.

The V gene is TRBV3-1 (or the pseudogene TRBV3-2), the J gene TRBJ1-4; D may be TRBD1 (6 bases). V was clipped by 5 bases and J by 8 bases, with 9 bases between them. CDR1 is LGHDT, CDR2 YNNKEL, per germline (reference sequence). This CDR3 is 12 amino acids long. CDR3 nucleotide sequence: TGTGCCAGCAGCTCCCAGGGGGAAAAACTGTTTTTT. This gives the protein CASSSQGEKLFF.

The chain uses TRBV4-2 and TRBJ1-6, with a tentative D call TRBD1 (6 bases). Germline V CDR1 and CDR2: LGHNA, YNFKEQ. Trimming cost V 6 bases and J 15 bases, with 15 bases left between them. The CDR3 covers 12 residues. The CDR3 loop is CASRDDRSLLHF. Written as DNA, the CDR3 is TGTGCCAGCAGAGATGACAGGTCCCTCCTCCACTTT.

A single count supports this clone. This chain uses TRBV11-2 with TRBJ2-1; D is perhaps TRBD2 (6 bases). Germline CDR1 and CDR2: SGHAT and FQNNGV. The length of the CDR3 is 16 residues. The V gene lost 3 bases and the J gene lost 2 bases, with 14 bases spanning the gap. CDR3 DNA sequence: TGTGCCAGCAGCTTTAGGTTGAGGACTACCTACAATGAGCAGTTCTTC. Protein product: CASSFRLRTTYNEQFF.

V gene TRBV18 combines with J gene TRBJ2-1; TRBD1 might be the D (5 bases). Per germline, CDR1 KGHSH and CDR2 LQKENI. The CDR3 loop spans 15 amino acids. Between the trimmed V and J ends, which lost 3 bases and 2 bases, there was a span of 11 bases. This CDR3 is CASSPTATAYNEQFF. DNA for the CDR3: TGTGCCAGCTCACCTACGGCGACAGCCTACAATGAGCAGTTCTTC. Combining the CDR3 with reference TRBV18 and TRBJ2-1 gives the whole variable domain NAGVMQNPRHLVRRRGQEARLRCSPMKGHSHVYWYRQLPEEGLKFMVYLQKENIIDESGMPKERFSAEFPKEGPSILRIQQVVRGDSAAYFCASSPTATAYNEQFFGPGTRLTVL.

This chain links TRBV5-1 with TRBJ1-4; 7 bases agree with TRBD1. J lost 3 bases, V lost 3 bases, and 5 bases had no gene match. This CDR3 has 15 residues. Germline CDR1 and CDR2: SGHRS and YFSETQ. The CDR3 DNA reads as TGCGCCAGCAGCTCGGAGACAGGGTCTAATGAAAAACTGTTTTTT. Its protein product is CASSSETGSNEKLFF.

The chain employs TRBV25-1 and TRBJ1-1; TRBD1 aligns across 9 bases. V lost 7 bases, J lost 6 bases, and 9 bases stayed unmatched. The CDR3 runs to 14 residues. Germline V gene sequence: CDR1 MGHDK, CDR2 SYGVNS. The CDR3 protein is CASTRHDRGAEAFF. The CDR3 DNA is TGTGCCAGCACAAGACATGACAGGGGGGCTGAAGCTTTCTTT.

V is TRBV19 and J is TRBJ1-2; 8 bases line up with TRBD1. The germline gives CDR1 LNHDA, CDR2 SQIVND (reference sequence). V trimming: 6 bases; J trimming: 2 bases; junction bases outside the gene matches: 2. CDR3 length: 13 residues. The CDR3 loop reads CASRGQGNYGYTF. The DNA for the CDR3 is TGTGCCAGTAGAGGACAGGGCAACTATGGCTACACCTTC.

CDR3 in amino acids: CGMGRRGVPGNEQFF. Written as DNA, the CDR3 is TGTGGCATGGGGAGGCGGGGGGTGCCTGGCAATGAGCAGTTCTTC. This rearrangement joins TRBV30 to TRBJ2-1; 8 bases are a match to TRBD2. There are 15 residues in the CDR3. CDR1 GTSNPN and CDR2 SVGIG come from the germline V gene (reference sequence).

This chain uses TRBV5-1 with TRBJ2-7, with D possibly being TRBD1 (5 bases). V lost 4 bases and J 3 bases, leaving 17 bases between the germline ends. Germline V gene sequence: CDR1 SGHRS, CDR2 YFSETQ. This CDR3 spans 15 amino acids. CDR3 residues: CASSPAGSKGYEQYF. The CDR3 DNA reads TGCGCCAGCAGCCCAGCAGGGTCCAAGGGCTACGAGCAGTACTTC.

The sample holds one count of this clone. The V and J genes are TRBV28 and TRBJ1-2, with 7 bases matching TRBD1. From germline, CDR1 is MDHEN and CDR2 SYDVKM. With 7 bases clipped from V and 4 bases from J, the junction kept 3 bases outside the gene matches. The CDR3 has 12 residues. Here the CDR3 DNA reads TGTGCCAGCAAGGGGGCTCCCTATGGCTACACCTTC. It yields the protein CASKGAPYGYTF.

In this sample, this clone turned up once. In nucleotides, the CDR3 is TGTGCCAGCAGCCTCTCTCCAGTCTACGAGCAGTACTTC. Amino acid sequence: CASSLSPVYEQYF. The chain carries TRBV3-1 (or the pseudogene TRBV3-2) and TRBJ2-7, with no clear D. The germline V gene has CDR1 LGHDT and CDR2 YNNKEL (reference sequence). The CDR3 loop spans 13 amino acids. V was pared by 4 bases and J by 3 bases, with 10 bases between.